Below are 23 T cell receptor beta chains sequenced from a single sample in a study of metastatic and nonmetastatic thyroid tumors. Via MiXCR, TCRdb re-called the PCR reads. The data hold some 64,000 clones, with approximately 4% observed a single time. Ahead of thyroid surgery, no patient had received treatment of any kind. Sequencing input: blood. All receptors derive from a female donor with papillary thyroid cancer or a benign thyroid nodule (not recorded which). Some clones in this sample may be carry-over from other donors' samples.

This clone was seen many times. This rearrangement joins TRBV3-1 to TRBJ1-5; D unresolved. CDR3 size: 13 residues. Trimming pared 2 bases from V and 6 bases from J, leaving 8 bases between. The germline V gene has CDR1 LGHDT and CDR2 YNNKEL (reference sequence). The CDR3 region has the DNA TGTGCCAGCAGCCAATTCGTCGGTCAGCCCCAGCATTTT. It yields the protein CASSQFVGQPQHF.

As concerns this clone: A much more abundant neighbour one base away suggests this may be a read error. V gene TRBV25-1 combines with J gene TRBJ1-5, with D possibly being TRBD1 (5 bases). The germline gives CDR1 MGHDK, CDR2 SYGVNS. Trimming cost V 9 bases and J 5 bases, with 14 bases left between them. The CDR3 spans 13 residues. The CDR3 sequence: CASSQDGDQPQHF. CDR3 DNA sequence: TGTGCCAGTTCACAGGACGGGGATCAGCCCCAGCATTTT.

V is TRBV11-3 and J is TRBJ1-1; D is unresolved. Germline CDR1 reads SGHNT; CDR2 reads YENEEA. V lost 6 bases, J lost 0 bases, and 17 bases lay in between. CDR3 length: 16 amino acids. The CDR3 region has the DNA TGTGCCAGCAGTATGCCGGGCAGGACCATGAACACTGAAGCTTTCTTT. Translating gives CASSMPGRTMNTEAFF. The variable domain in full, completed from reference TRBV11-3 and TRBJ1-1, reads EAGVVQSPRYKIIEKKQPVAFWCNPISGHNTLYWYLQNLGQGPELLIRYENEEAVDDSQLPKDRFSAERLKGVDSTLKIQPAELGDSAVYLCASSMPGRTMNTEAFFGQGTRLTVV.

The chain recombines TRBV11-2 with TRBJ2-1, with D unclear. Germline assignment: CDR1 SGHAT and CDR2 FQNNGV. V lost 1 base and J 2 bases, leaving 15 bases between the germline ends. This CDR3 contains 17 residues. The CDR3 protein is CASSLGPTPLTYNEQFF. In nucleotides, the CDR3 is TGTGCCAGCAGCTTAGGCCCGACCCCCCTAACCTACAATGAGCAGTTCTTC. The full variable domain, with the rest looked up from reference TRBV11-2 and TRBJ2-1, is EAGVAQSPRYKIIEKRQSVAFWCNPISGHATLYWYQQILGQGPKLLIQFQNNGVVDDSQLPKDRFSAERLKGVDSTLKIQPAKLEDSAVYLCASSLGPTPLTYNEQFFGPGTRLTVL.

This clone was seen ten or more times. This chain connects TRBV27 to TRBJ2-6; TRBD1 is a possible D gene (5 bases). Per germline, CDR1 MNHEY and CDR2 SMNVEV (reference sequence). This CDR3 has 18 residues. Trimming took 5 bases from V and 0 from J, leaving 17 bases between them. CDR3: CASSPTSRAFSGANVLTF. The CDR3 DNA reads TGTGCCAGCAGTCCTACCTCCAGGGCGTTCTCTGGGGCCAACGTCCTGACTTTC.

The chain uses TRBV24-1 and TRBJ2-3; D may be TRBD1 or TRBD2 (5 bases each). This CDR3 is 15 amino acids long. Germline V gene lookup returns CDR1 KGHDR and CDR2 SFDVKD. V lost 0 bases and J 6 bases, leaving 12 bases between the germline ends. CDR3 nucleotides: TGTGCCACCAGTGATTTGCCAGGGAGTGCGGATACGCAGTATTTT. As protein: CATSDLPGSADTQYF.

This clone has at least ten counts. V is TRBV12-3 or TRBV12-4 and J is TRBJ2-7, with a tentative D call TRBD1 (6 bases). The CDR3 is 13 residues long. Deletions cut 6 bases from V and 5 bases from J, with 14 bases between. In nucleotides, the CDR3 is TGTGCCAGCAGCGGGACATTCTCGAACGAGCAGTACTTC. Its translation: CASSGTFSNEQYF.

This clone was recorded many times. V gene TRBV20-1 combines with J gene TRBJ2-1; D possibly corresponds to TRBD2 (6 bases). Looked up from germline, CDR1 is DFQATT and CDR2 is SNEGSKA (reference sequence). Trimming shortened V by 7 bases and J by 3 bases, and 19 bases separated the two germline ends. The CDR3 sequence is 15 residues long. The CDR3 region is CSEGRPEGLYNEQFF. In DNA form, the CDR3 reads TGCAGTGAGGGGAGGCCAGAGGGGCTCTACAATGAGCAGTTCTTC.

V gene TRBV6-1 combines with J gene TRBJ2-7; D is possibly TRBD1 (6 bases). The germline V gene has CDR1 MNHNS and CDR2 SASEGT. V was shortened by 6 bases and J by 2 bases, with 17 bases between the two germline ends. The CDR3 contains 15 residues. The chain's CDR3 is CASSQRQAVAYEQYF. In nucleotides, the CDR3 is TGTGCCAGCAGCCAACGACAGGCGGTAGCCTACGAGCAGTACTTC.

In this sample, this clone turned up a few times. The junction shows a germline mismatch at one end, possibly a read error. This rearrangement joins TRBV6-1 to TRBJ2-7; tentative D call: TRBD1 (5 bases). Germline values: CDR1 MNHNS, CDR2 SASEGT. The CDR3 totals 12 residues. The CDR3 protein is CASSEGWQGGHF. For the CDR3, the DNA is TGTGCCAGCAGTGAAGGATGGCAGGGTGGGCACTTC.

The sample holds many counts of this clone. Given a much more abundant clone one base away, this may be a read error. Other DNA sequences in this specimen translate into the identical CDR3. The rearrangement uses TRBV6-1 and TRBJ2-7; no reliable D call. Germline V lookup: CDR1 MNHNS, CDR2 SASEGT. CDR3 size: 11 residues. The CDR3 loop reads CASRDGFEQYF. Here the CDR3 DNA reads TGTGCCAGCAGGGACGGATTCGAGCAGTACTTT.

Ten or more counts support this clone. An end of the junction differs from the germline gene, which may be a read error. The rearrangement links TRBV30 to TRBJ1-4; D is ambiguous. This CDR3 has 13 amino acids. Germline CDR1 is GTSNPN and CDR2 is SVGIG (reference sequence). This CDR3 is CAWNRLRDENLFF. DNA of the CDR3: TGTGCCTGGAATAGATTGAGGGATGAAAACCTGTTTTTT.

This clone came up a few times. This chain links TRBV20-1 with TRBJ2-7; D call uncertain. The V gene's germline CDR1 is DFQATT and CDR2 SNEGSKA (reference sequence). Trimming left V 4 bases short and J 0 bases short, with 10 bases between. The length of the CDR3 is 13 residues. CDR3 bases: TGCAGTGCTACCACGGTGGGCTCCTACGAGCAGTACTTC. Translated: CSATTVGSYEQYF.

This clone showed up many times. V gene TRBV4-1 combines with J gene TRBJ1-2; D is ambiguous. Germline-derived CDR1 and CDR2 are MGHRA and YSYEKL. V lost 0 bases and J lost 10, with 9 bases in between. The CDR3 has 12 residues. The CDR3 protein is CASSQELRDYTF. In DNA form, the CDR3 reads TGCGCCAGCAGCCAAGAGTTACGTGACTACACCTTC.

CDR3 residues: CASTHTGELFF. The DNA for the CDR3 is TGCGCCAGCACTCACACCGGGGAGCTGTTTTTT. The chain uses TRBV10-2 and TRBJ2-2; D remains ambiguous. V was clipped by 7 bases and J by 3 bases, with 3 bases between them. Looked up from germline, CDR1 is WSHSY and CDR2 is SAAADI. This CDR3 has 11 amino acids.

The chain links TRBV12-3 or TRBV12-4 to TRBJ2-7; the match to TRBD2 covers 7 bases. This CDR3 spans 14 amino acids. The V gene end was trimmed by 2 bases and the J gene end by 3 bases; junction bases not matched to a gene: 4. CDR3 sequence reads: CASSLLGDYYEQYF. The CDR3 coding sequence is TGTGCCAGCAGTTTATTGGGGGACTACTACGAGCAGTACTTC.

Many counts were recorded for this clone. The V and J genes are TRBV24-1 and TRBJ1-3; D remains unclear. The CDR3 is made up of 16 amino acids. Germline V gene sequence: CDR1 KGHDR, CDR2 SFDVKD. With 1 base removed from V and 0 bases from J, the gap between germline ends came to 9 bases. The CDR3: CATSDLDTSSGNTIYF. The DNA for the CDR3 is TGTGCCACCAGTGATTTAGACACCAGCTCTGGAAACACCATATATTTT.

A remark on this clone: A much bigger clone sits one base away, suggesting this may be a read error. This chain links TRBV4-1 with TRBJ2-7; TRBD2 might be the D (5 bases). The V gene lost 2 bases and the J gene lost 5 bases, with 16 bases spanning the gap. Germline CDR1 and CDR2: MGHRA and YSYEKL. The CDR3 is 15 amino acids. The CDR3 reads CASSQRIIPADEQYF. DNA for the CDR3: TGCGCCAGCAGCCAAAGGATTATCCCAGCGGACGAGCAGTACTTC.

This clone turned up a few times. DNA for the CDR3: TGTGCCAGCAGTTTTGTTGACCCACAAAATTCACCCCTCCACTTT. Residues: CASSFVDPQNSPLHF. The chain joins TRBV6-2 or TRBV6-3 to TRBJ1-6; D remains ambiguous. V dropped 4 bases and J dropped 7 bases, with 14 bases sitting between them. CDR1 MNHEY and CDR2 SVGEGT come from the germline V gene. This CDR3 spans 15 amino acids.

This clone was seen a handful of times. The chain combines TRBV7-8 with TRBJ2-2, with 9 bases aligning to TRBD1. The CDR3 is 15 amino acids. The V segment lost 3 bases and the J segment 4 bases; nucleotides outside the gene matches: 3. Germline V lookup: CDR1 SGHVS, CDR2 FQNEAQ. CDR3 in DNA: TGTGCCAGCAGCTTTACAGGGGGCGGCACCGGGGAGCTGTTTTTT. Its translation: CASSFTGGGTGELFF.

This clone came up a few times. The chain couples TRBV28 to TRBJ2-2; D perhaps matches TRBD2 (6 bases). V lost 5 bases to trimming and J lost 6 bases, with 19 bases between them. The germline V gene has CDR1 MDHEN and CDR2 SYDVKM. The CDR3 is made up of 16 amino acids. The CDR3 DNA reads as TGTGCCAGCAGTCGACCTTGTACTAGCTGGGCCGGGGAGCTGTTTTTT. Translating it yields CASSRPCTSWAGELFF. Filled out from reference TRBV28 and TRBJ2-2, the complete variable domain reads DVKVTQSSRYLVKRTGEKVFLECVQDMDHENMFWYRQDPGLGLRLIYFSYDVKMKEKGDIPEGYSVSREKKERFSLILESASTNQTSMYLCASSRPCTSWAGELFFGEGSRLTVL.

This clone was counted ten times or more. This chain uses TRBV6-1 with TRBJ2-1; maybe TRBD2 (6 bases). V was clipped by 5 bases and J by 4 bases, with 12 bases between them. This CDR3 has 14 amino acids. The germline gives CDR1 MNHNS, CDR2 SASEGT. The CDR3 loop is CASSPGVAYNEQFF. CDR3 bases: TGTGCCAGCAGTCCGGGAGTGGCGTACAATGAGCAGTTCTTC.

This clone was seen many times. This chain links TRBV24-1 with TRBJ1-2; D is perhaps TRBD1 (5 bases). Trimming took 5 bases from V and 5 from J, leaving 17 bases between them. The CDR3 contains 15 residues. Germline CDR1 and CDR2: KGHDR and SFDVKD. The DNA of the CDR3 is TGTGCCACCAGTGGGGCAACCTCTGAGGGGTATGGCTACACCTTC. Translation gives CATSGATSEGYGYTF.